Below are 3 T cell receptor beta chains sequenced from a single sample in a study of a mutant IDH1 vaccine in newly diagnosed glioma (dated by TCRdb to 2020 to 2023). The library was built by means of the immunoSEQ multiplex PCR assay. TCRdb re-hosts the immuneACCESS table, in-frame sequences only. Its copies lack some clones; in the studies checked, an unresolved V gene accounts for under half of them, and the cause for the rest is not known. Counted in this sample were about 26,000 clones; 65% to 80% of them appeared once. About 7.7% of the sample lies in the top ten. What the time point label conveys for this sample: week 5, during vaccination. Every vaccine dose consisted of 300 ug of a 20-mer mutant IDH1 peptide in Montanide, administered subcutaneously together with topical imiquimod. Which antigens these TCRs recognize remains unknown. Sequenced here: PBMCs, sampled from a glioma patient whose treatment included an IDH1 peptide vaccine. These receptors were obtained from a man aged 35-49 years with glioma. Some clones in this sample may be carry-over from other donors' samples.

This clone was recorded a few times. The J gene is TRBJ1-5, the V gene TRBV28, with 8 nucleotides matching TRBD1. J gave up 0 bases and V 6 bases, and 1 base lay outside the gene matches. Per the germline V gene, CDR1 is MDHEN and CDR2 is SYDVKM. The CDR3 loop spans 14 amino acids. In DNA form, the CDR3 reads TGTGCCAGCAGAGGACAGGGTAGCAATCAGCCCCAGCATTTT. This gives the protein CASRGQGSNQPQHF.

This clone was detected only a few times. V gene TRBV18 combines with J gene TRBJ1-1; 7 bases are a match to TRBD1. This CDR3 has 13 amino acids. The germline gives CDR1 KGHSH, CDR2 LQKENI. V was clipped by 4 bases and J by 1 base; unmatched bases: 0. The chain's CDR3 is CASSQGANTEAFF. In nucleotides, the CDR3 is TGTGCCAGCTCACAGGGGGCGAACACTGAAGCTTTCTTT. The full variable domain, in which reference TRBV18 and TRBJ1-1 provide the parts outside the CDR3, is NAGVMQNPRHLVRRRGQEARLRCSPMKGHSHVYWYRQLPEEGLKFMVYLQKENIIDESGMPKERFSAEFPKEGPSILRIQQVVRGDSAAYFCASSQGANTEAFFGQGTRLTVV.

The rearrangement uses TRBV9 and TRBJ2-3; 9 nucleotides agree with TRBD1. Germline CDR1 and CDR2: SGDLS and YYNGEE. V dropped 0 bases and J dropped 6; count of bases not matched to a gene: 8. There are 16 residues in the CDR3. CDR3 region: CASSVASGTGMDTQYF. CDR3 nucleotide sequence: TGTGCCAGCAGCGTAGCTTCCGGGACAGGGATGGATACGCAGTATTTT.